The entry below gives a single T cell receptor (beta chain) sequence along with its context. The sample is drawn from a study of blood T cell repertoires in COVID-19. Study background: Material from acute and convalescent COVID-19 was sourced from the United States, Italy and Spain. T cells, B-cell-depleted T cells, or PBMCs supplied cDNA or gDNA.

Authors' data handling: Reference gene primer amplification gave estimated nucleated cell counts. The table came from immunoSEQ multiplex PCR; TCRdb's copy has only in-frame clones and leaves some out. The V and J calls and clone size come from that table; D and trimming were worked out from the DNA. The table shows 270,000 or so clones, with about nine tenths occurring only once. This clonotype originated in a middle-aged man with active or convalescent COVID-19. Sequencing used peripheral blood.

Here the CDR3 DNA reads TGTGCCAGCAGCCGTGGGTATCAGGGGGCTGGGACCCAGTACTTC. Protein sequence: CASSRGYQGAGTQYF. This chain connects TRBV3-1 (or the pseudogene TRBV3-2) to TRBJ2-5; 8 nucleotides match TRBD1. Germline V lookup: CDR1 LGHDT, CDR2 YNNKEL (reference sequence). This CDR3 region has 15 residues. Trimming took 4 bases from V and 7 from J; bases not matched to a gene: 11.